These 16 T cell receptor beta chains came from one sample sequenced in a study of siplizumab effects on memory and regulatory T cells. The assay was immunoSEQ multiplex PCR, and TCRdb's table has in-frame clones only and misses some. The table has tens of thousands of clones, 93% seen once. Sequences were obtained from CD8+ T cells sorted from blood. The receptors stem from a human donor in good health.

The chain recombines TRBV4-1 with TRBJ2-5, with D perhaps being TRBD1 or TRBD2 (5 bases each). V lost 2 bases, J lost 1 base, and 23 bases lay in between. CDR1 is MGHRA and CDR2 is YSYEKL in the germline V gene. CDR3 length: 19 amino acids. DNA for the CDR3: TGCGCCAGCAGCCAACTAATCCTCGATGCCGGGGCGACCCAAGAGACCCAGTACTTC. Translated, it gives CASSQLILDAGATQETQYF.

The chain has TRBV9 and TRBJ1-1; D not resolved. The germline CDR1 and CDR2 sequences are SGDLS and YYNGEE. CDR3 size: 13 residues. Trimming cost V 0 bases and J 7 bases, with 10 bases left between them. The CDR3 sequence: CASSVVSASEAFF. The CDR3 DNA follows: TGTGCCAGCAGCGTAGTGTCAGCGAGTGAAGCTTTCTTT. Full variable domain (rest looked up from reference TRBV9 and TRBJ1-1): DSGVTQTPKHLITATGQRVTLRCSPRSGDLSVYWYQQSLDQGLQFLIQYYNGEERAKGNILERFSAQQFPDLHSELNLSSLELGDSALYFCASSVVSASEAFFGQGTRLTVV.

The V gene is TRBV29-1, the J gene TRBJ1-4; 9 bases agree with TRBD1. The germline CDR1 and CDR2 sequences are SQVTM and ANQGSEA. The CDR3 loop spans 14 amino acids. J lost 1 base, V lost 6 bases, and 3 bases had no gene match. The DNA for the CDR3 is TGCAGCGTCGCGGGACAGGGAACTAATGAAAAACTGTTTTTT. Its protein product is CSVAGQGTNEKLFF.

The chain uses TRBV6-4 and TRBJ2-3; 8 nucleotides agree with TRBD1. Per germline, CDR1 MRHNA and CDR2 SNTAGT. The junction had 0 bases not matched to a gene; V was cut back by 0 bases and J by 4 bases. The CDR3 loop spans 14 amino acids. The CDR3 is CASSDSTGADTQYF. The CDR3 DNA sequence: TGTGCCAGCAGTGACTCGACAGGGGCAGATACGCAGTATTTT.

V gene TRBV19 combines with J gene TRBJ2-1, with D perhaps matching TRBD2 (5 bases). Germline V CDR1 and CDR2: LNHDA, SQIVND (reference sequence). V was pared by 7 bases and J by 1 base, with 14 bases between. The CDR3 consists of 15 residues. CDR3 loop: CASNLAPGSYNEQFF. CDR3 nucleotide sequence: TGTGCCAGTAACCTGGCGCCGGGATCCTACAATGAGCAGTTCTTC.

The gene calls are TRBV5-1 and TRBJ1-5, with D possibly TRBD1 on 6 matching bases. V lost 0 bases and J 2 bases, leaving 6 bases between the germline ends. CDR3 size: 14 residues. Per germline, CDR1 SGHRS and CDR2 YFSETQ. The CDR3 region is CASSLAGGNQPQHF. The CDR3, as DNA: TGCGCCAGCAGCTTGGCAGGGGGCAATCAGCCCCAGCATTTT.

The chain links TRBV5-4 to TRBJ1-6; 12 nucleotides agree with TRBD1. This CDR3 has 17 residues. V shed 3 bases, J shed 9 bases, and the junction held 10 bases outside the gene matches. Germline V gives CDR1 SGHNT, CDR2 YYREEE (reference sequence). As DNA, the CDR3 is TGTGCCAGCAGCTCGAACCCCGGGACAGGGGGCGTTTCACCCCTCCACTTT. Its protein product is CASSSNPGTGGVSPLHF. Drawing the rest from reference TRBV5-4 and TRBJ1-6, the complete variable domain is ETGVTQSPTHLIKTRGQQVTLRCSSQSGHNTVSWYQQALGQGPQFIFQYYREEENGRGNFPPRFSGLQFPNYSSELNVNALELDDSALYLCASSSNPGTGGVSPLHFGNGTRLTVT.

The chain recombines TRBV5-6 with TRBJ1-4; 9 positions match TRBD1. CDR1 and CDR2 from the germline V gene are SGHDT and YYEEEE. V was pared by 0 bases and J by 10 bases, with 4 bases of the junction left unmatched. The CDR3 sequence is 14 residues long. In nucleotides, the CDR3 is TGTGCCAGCAGCTTGGGGACAGGGGAAGGAAAACTGTTTTTT. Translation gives CASSLGTGEGKLFF.

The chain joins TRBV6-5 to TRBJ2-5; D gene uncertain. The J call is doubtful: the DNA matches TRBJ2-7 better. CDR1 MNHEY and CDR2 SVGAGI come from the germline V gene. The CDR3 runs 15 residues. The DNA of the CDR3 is TGTGCCAGCAGTTACTCGTGGTCAGAACCCTACGAGCAGTACTTC. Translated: CASSYSWSEPYEQYF.

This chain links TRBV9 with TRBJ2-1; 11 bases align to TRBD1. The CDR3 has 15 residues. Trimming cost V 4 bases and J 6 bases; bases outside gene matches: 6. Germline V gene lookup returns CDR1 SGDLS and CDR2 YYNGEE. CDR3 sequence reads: CASSFGTGGGNEQFF. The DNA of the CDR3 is TGTGCCAGCAGCTTCGGGACAGGGGGTGGCAATGAGCAGTTCTTC.

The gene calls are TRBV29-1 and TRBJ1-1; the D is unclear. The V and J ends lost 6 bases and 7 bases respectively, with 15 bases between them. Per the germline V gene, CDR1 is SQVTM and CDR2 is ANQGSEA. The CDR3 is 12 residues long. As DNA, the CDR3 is TGCAGCGTCAGACCCGACACTATTGAAGCTTTCTTT. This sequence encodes CSVRPDTIEAFF.

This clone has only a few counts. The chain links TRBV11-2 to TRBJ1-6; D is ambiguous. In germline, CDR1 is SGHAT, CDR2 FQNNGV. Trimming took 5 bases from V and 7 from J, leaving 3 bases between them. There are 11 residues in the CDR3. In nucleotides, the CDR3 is TGTGCCAGCAGCCTGAATTCACCCCTCCACTTT. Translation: CASSLNSPLHF.

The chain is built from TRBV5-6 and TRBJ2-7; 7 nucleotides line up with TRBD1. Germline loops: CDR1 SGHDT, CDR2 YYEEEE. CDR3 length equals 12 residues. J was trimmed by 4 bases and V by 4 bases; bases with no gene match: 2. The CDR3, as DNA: TGTGCCAGCAGCACACAGGGGTACGAGCAGTACTTC. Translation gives CASSTQGYEQYF.

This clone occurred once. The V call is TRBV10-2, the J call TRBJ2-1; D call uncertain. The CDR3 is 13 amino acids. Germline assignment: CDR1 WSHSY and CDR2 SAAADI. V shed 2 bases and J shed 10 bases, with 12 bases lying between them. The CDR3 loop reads CASSEPDGVEQFF. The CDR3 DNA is TGCGCCAGCAGTGAGCCCGATGGGGTGGAGCAGTTCTTC.

The CDR3 nucleotides read TGTGCCAGCAGCGGCGGGGCCGTGAATGGCTACACCTTC. This translates into CASSGGAVNGYTF. J is TRBJ1-2 and V is TRBV9; D perhaps matches TRBD1 (5 bases). V was pared by 3 bases and J by 6 bases, with 12 bases between. Germline V CDR1 and CDR2: SGDLS, YYNGEE. There are 13 residues in the CDR3.

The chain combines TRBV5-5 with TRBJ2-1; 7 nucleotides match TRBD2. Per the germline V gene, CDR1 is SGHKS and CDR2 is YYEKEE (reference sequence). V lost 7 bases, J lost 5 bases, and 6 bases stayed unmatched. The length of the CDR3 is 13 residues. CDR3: CASSPGGNNEQFF. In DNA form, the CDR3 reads TGTGCCAGCTCCCCGGGGGGAAACAATGAGCAGTTCTTC.